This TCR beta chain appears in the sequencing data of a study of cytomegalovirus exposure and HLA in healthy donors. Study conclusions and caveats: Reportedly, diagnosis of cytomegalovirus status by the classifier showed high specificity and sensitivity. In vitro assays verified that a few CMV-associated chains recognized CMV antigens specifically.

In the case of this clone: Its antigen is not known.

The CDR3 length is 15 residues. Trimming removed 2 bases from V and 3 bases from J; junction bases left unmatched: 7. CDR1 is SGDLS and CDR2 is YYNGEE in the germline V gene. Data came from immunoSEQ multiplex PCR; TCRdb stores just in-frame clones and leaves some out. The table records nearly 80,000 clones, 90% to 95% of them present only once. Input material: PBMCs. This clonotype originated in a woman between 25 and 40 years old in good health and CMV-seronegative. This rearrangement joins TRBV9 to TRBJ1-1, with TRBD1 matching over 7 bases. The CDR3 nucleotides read TGTGCCAGCAGCGTGCGGACAGGTTGGGACACTGAAGCTTTCTTT. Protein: CASSVRTGWDTEAFF.